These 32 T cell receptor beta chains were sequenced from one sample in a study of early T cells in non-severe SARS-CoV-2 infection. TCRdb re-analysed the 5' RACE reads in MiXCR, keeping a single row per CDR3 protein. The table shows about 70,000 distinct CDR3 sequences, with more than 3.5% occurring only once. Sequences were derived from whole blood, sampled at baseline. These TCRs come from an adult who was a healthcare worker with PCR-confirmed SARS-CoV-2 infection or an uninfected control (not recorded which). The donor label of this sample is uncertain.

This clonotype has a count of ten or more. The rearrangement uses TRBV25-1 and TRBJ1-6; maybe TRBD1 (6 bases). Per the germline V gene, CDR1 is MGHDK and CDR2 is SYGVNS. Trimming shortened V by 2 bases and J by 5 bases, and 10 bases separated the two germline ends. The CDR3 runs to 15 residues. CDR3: CASSEGRGNNSPLHF. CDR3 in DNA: TGTGCCAGCAGTGAAGGCAGGGGTAATAATTCACCCCTCCACTTT.

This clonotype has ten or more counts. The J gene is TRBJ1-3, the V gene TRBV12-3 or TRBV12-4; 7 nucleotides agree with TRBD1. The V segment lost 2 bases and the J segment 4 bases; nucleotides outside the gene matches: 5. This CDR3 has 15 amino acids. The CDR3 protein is CASSLRQGTGNTIYF. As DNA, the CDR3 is TGTGCCAGCAGTTTAAGACAGGGCACCGGAAACACCATATATTTT.

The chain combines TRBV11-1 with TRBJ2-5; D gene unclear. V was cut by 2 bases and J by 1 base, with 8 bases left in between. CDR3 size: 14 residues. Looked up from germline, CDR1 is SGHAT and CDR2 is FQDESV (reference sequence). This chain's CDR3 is CASSLSTIQETQYF. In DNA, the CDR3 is TGTGCCAGCAGCTTATCCACTATCCAAGAGACCCAGTACTTC.

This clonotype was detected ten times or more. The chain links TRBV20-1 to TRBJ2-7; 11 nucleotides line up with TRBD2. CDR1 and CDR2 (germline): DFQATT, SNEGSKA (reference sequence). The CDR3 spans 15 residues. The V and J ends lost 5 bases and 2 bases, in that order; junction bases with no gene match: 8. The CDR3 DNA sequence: TGCAGTGCTCCCCCGTATAGCGGGGGGGCCTACGAGCAGTACTTC. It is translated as CSAPPYSGGAYEQYF.

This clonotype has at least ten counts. The chain's CDR3 is CASSSGPGLSSYEQYF. Written as DNA, the CDR3 is TGTGCCAGCAGCTCCGGACCGGGACTAAGCTCCTACGAGCAGTACTTC. This chain uses TRBV5-5 with TRBJ2-7, with 7 bases matching TRBD2. V was clipped by 3 bases and J by 0 bases; unmatched bases: 9. Germline lookup yields CDR1 SGHKS and CDR2 YYEKEE (reference sequence). The CDR3 runs to 16 residues.

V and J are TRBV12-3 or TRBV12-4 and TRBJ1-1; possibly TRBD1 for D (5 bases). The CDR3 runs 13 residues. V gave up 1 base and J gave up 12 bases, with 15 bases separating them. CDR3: CASSLDWGERTFF. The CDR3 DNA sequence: TGTGCCAGCAGTTTAGATTGGGGGGAGAGAACTTTCTTT.

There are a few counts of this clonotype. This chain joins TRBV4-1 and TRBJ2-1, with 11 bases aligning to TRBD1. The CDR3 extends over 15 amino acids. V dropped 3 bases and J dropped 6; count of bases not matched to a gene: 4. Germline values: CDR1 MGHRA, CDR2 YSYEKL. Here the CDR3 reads CASSQGQGVVNEQFF. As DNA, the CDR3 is TGCGCCAGCAGCCAGGGACAGGGGGTAGTCAATGAGCAGTTCTTC.

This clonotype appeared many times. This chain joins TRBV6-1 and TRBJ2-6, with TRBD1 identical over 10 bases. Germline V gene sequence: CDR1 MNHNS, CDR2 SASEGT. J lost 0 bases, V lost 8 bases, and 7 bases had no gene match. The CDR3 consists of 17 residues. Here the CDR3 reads CASLPRTGGSGANVLTF. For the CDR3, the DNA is TGTGCCAGCCTACCAAGGACAGGGGGCTCTGGGGCCAACGTCCTGACTTTC.

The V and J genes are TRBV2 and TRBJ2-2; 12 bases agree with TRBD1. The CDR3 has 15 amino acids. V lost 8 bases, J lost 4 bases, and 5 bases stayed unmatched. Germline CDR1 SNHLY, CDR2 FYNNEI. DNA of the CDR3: TGTGCCAGCTGCCGGGACAGGGGGCTCACCGGGGAGCTGTTTTTT. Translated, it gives CASCRDRGLTGELFF. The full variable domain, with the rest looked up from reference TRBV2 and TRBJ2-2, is EPEVTQTPSHQVTQMGQEVILRCVPISNHLYFYWYRQILGQKVEFLVSFYNNEISEKSEIFDDQFSVERPDGSNFTLKIRSTKLEDSAMYFCASCRDRGLTGELFFGEGSRLTVL.

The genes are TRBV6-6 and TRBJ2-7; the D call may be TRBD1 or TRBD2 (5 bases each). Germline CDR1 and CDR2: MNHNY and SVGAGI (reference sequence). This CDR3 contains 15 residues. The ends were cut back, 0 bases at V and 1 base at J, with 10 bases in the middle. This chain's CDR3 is CASSYSPGASYEQYF. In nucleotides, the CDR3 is TGTGCCAGCAGTTACTCCCCCGGGGCATCCTACGAGCAGTACTTC.

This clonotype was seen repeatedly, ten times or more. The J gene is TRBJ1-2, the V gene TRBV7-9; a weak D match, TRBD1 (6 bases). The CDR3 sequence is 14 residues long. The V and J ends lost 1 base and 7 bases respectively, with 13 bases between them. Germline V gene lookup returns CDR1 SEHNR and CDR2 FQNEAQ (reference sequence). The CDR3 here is CASSLVHREGGYTF. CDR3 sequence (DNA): TGTGCCAGCAGCTTAGTTCACAGGGAAGGTGGCTACACCTTC.

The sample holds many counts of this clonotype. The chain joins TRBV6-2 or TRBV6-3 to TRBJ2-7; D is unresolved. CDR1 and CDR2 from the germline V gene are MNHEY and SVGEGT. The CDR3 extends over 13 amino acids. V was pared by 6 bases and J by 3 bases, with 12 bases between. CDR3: CASRPTRYYEQYF. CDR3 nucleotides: TGTGCCAGCAGACCAACCCGCTACTACGAGCAGTACTTC.

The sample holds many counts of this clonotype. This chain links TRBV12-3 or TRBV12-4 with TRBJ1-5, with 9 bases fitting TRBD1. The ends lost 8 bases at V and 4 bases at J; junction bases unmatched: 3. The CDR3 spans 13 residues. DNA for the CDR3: TGTGCCAGCTTGGGACAGGGTAATCAGCCCCAGCATTTT. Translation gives CASLGQGNQPQHF.

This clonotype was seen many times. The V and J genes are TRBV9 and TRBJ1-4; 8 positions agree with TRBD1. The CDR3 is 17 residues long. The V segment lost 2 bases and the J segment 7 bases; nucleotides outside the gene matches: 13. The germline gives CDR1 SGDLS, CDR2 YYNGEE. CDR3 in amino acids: CASSVAQGAGGVEKLFF. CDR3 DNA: TGTGCCAGCAGCGTGGCCCAGGGGGCAGGTGGTGTTGAAAAACTGTTTTTT. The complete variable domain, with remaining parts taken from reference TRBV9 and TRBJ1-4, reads DSGVTQTPKHLITATGQRVTLRCSPRSGDLSVYWYQQSLDQGLQFLIQYYNGEERAKGNILERFSAQQFPDLHSELNLSSLELGDSALYFCASSVAQGAGGVEKLFFGSGTQLSVL.

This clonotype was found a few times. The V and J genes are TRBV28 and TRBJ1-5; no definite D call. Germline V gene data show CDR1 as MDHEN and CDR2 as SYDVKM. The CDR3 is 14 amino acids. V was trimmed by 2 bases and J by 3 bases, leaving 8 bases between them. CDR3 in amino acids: CASSLGQTNQPQHF. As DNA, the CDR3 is TGTGCCAGCAGTTTAGGGCAGACCAATCAGCCCCAGCATTTT.

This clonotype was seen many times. This chain's CDR3 is CSARAESYGYTF. DNA of the CDR3: TGCAGTGCTAGGGCAGAGAGCTATGGCTACACCTTC. This chain joins TRBV20-1 and TRBJ1-2, with D hard to call. Per germline, CDR1 DFQATT and CDR2 SNEGSKA (reference sequence). CDR3 length equals 12 residues. The V end was cut by 3 bases, the J end by 4 bases, with 9 bases between.

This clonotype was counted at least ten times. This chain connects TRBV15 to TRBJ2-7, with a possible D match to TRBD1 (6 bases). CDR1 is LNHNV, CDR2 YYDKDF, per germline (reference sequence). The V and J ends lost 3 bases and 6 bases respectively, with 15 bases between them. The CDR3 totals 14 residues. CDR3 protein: CATSRTPRGSEQYF. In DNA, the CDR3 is TGTGCCACCAGCAGGACACCCAGGGGTTCCGAGCAGTACTTC. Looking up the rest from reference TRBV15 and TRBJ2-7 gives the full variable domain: DAMVIQNPRYQVTQFGKPVTLSCSQTLNHNVMYWYQQKSSQAPKLLFHYYDKDFNNEADTPDNFQSRRPNTSFCFLDIRSPGLGDTAMYLCATSRTPRGSEQYFGPGTRLTVT.

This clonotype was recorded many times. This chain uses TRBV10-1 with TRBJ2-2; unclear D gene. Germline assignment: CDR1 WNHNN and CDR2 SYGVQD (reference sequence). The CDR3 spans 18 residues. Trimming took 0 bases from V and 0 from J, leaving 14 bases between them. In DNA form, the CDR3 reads TGCGCCAGCAGTGAGTCGAATCGAGTCCCCGCGAACACCGGGGAGCTGTTTTTT. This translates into CASSESNRVPANTGELFF.

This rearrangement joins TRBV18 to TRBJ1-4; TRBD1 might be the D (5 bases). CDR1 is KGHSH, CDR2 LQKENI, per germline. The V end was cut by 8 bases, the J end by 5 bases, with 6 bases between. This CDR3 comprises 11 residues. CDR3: CASGGNEKLFF. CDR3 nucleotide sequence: TGTGCCAGCGGGGGAAATGAAAAACTGTTTTTT.

CDR3: CASSPQNYNSPLHF. CDR3 in DNA: TGTGCCAGCAGCCCACAGAATTATAATTCACCCCTCCACTTT. J is TRBJ1-6 and V is TRBV27; D gene ambiguous. V gave up 6 bases and J gave up 4 bases, with 10 bases separating them. Per germline, CDR1 MNHEY and CDR2 SMNVEV (reference sequence). This CDR3 has 14 amino acids.

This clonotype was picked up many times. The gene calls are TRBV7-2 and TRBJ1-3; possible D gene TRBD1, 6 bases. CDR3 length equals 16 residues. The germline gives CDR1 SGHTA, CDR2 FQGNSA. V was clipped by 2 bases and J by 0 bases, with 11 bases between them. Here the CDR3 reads CASSLRQANSGNTIYF. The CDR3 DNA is TGTGCCAGCAGCTTAAGACAGGCTAACTCTGGAAACACCATATATTTT.

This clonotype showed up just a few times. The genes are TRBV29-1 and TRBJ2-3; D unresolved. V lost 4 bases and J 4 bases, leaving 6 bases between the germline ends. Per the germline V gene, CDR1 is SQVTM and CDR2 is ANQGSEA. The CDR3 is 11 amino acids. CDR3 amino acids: CSVVGPDTQYF. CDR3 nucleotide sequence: TGCAGCGTTGTTGGTCCAGATACGCAGTATTTT.

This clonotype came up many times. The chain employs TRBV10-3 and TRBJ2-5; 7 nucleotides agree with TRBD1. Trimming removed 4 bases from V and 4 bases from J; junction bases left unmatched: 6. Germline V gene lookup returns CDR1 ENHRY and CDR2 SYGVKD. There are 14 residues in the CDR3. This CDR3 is CAISASTGTETQYF. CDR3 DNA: TGTGCCATCAGTGCTTCGACAGGGACAGAGACCCAGTACTTC.

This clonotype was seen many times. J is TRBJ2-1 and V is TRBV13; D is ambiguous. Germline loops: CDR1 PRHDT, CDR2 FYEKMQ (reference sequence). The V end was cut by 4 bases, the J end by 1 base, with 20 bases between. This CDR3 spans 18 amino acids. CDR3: CASSSLSETLWSYNEQFF. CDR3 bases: TGTGCCAGCAGCTCTCTTTCGGAAACCCTTTGGTCCTACAATGAGCAGTTCTTC.

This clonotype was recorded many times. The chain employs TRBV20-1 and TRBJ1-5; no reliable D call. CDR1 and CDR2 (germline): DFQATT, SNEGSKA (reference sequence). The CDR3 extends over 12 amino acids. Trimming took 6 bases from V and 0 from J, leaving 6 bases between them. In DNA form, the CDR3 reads TGCAGTGCCACTAATAGCAATCAGCCCCAGCATTTT. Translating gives CSATNSNQPQHF.

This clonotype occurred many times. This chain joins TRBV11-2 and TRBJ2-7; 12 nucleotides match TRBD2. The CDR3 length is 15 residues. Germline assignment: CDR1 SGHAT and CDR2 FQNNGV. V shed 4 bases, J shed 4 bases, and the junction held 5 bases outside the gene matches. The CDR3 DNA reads TGTGCCAGCAGCTCGACTAGCGGGGGAGTATACGAGCAGTACTTC. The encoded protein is CASSSTSGGVYEQYF. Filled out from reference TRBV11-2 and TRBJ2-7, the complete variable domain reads EAGVAQSPRYKIIEKRQSVAFWCNPISGHATLYWYQQILGQGPKLLIQFQNNGVVDDSQLPKDRFSAERLKGVDSTLKIQPAKLEDSAVYLCASSSTSGGVYEQYFGPGTRLTVT.

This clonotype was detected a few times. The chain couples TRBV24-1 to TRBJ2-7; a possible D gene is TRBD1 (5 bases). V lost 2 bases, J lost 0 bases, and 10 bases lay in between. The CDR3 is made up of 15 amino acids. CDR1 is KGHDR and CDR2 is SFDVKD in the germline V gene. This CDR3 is CATSDSGNPSYEQYF. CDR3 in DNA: TGTGCCACCAGTGATTCAGGGAACCCCTCCTACGAGCAGTACTTC.

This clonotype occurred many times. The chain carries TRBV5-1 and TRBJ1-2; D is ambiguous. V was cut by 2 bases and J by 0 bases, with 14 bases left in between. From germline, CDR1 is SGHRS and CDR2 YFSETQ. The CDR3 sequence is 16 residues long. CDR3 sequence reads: CASSLDSSGANYGYTF. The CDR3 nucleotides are TGCGCCAGCAGCTTAGATTCCAGCGGGGCTAACTATGGCTACACCTTC.

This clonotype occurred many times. Here the CDR3 DNA reads TGTGCCAGCAGCTACGGGACTAGCGGTTACGAGCAGTACTTC. Amino acids: CASSYGTSGYEQYF. The gene calls are TRBV11-2 and TRBJ2-7, with 11 bases fitting TRBD2. The CDR3 has 14 amino acids. V was clipped by 4 bases and J by 4 bases; unmatched bases: 3. Looked up from germline, CDR1 is SGHAT and CDR2 is FQNNGV.

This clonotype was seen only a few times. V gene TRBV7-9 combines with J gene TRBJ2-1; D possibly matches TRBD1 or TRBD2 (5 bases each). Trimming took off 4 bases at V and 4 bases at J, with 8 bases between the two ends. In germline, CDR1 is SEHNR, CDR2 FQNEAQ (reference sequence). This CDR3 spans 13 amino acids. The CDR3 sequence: CASSWDGYNEQFF. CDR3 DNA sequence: TGTGCCAGCAGCTGGGACGGTTACAATGAGCAGTTCTTC.

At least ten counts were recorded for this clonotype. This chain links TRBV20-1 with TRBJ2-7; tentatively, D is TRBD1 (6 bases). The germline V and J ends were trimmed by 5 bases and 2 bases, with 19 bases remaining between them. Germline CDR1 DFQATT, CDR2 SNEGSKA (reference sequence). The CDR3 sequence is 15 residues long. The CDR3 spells CSAHPGQWKTYEQYF. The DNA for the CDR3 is TGCAGTGCTCACCCAGGACAGTGGAAAACCTACGAGCAGTACTTC.

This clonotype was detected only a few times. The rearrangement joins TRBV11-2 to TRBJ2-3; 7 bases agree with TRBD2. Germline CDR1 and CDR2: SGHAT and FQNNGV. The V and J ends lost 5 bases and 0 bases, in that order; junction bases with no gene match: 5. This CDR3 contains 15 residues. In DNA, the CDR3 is TGTGCCAGCAGCACACTAGCGTCAAGCACAGATACGCAGTATTTT. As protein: CASSTLASSTDTQYF.